This is a list of T cell receptor beta chains from one sample in a study of blood T cell repertoires in COVID-19. Sequenced by immunoSEQ multiplex PCR; TCRdb stores in-frame clones only, minus some. This sample has about 140,000 clones, with more than 75% found just once. The source material was peripheral blood. Receptor source: a woman of 80 years or more with acute or convalescent COVID-19. The conserved cysteine and the conserved F or W are not part of the CDR3 here. Fields, in order: V gene, D gene, J gene, CDR3 protein. A D gene is named only where the DNA matches it firmly.

>TRBV7-2|TRBD1|TRBJ1-1
ASSPGQGGTEAF
>TRBV16|TRBD1|TRBJ2-4
ASSRRTGGNIQY
>TRBV11-2|-|TRBJ2-2
ASSLHAGELF
>TRBV19|-|TRBJ1-5
ASTWGLPSNQPQH
>TRBV7-3|-|TRBJ2-2
ASSAQRAGELF
>TRBV4-2|TRBD2|TRBJ2-3
ASSQEEGLGPDTQY
>TRBV5-1|TRBD2|TRBJ2-1
ASSLGADLGLAGDPRYNEQF
>TRBV28|-|TRBJ1-5
ASKGYSNQPQH
>TRBV7-9|-|TRBJ1-2
ASSLVGGLNGYT
>TRBV5-1|TRBD2|TRBJ2-5
ASSHPSGSRETQY
>TRBV5-6|-|TRBJ1-3
ARAGRGNTIY
>TRBV12-3/TRBV12-4|-|TRBJ2-1
ASSRLYNEQF
>TRBV7-9|TRBD1|TRBJ1-2
ASSRGQNYGYT
>TRBV19|TRBD1|TRBJ1-5
ASSWSSTGDFSNQPQH
>TRBV6-1|-|TRBJ2-1
ASSDTGLTARQF
>TRBV6-2/TRBV6-3|-|TRBJ2-7
ASSWDLAQGSYEQY
>TRBV6-5|-|TRBJ1-1
ASSYSTGEAF
>TRBV7-8|TRBD2|TRBJ2-2
ASVPHRAGGRNTGELF
>TRBV5-1|-|TRBJ1-2
ASSLAGWSYGYT
>TRBV7-3|-|TRBJ1-1
ASSLTGEGTEAF
>TRBV27|-|TRBJ2-3
ASSPGMVNTQY
>TRBV30|-|TRBJ2-3
AWTQITGDTQY
>TRBV6-6|-|TRBJ1-2
ASWAYGYT
>TRBV30|TRBD1|TRBJ2-7
AWSVRPGQGRYEQY
>TRBV7-9|TRBD2|TRBJ2-1
ASSSTGGLYNEQF
>TRBV10-3|TRBD1|TRBJ1-5
AISGGQGGQPQH
>TRBV7-9|-|TRBJ1-2
ASSLEPRGRNYGYT
>TRBV7-2|-|TRBJ1-2
ASSPRPGGAHYGYT
>TRBV28|-|TRBJ1-3
ASSLIPGVGNTIY
>TRBV7-2|TRBD1|TRBJ2-1
ASSFNLGQGKNEQF
>TRBV6-2/TRBV6-3|-|TRBJ2-7
ASSYSTSFVLAPHEQY
>TRBV10-3|-|TRBJ1-6
AISESGRVAETPLH
>TRBV19|TRBD2|TRBJ2-1
ASSDWERGWMSSYNEQF
>TRBV30|TRBD1|TRBJ2-5
AWSVQDALWGQAVQY
>TRBV11-3|-|TRBJ1-1
ASNDFPGKAF
>TRBV18|-|TRBJ1-5
ASSPGNNQPQH
>TRBV11-2|-|TRBJ2-1
ASSLGLYNEQF
>TRBV28|-|TRBJ2-7
ASSPQGNYEQY
>TRBV5-1|TRBD2|TRBJ2-3
ASSFTAGKDTQY
>TRBV3-1/TRBV3-2|-|TRBJ1-1
ASSQDLYSNTEAF
>TRBV5-1|TRBD2|TRBJ2-3
ATKTAGVTDTQY
>TRBV5-1|TRBD1|TRBJ1-5
ASSLGQGHNQPQH
>TRBV4-1|-|TRBJ2-7
ASSPSDLTGLSPYEQY
>TRBV5-1|-|TRBJ1-1
ASQGGGGYTEAF
>TRBV7-2|-|TRBJ2-5
ASSLDETRETQY
>TRBV5-6|-|TRBJ2-7
ASRIAGWGEQY
>TRBV7-2|TRBD1|TRBJ1-5
ASSLDRGGNQPQH
>TRBV7-2|-|TRBJ1-2
ASSFAQAGVGYGYT
>TRBV2|-|TRBJ2-7
ASSDLLTYEQY
>TRBV5-1|TRBD1|TRBJ2-7
ASSYGQGGHEQY
>TRBV28|-|TRBJ2-5
ASSLLEGLLETQY
>TRBV5-4|TRBD2|TRBJ2-1
ASSFLRGAMHEQF
>TRBV9|TRBD1|TRBJ1-2
AREASPVGQGYYGYT
>TRBV18|-|TRBJ1-3
ASSPPNRIGVSGNTIY
>TRBV29-1|TRBD1|TRBJ2-7
SVEGQAYEQY
>TRBV27|-|TRBJ2-1
ASSLGGTGSEQF
>TRBV5-1|TRBD2|TRBJ2-5
ASRGSGGAAETQY
>TRBV5-1|-|TRBJ1-2
ASSLTDYGYT
>TRBV10-3|-|TRBJ2-2
ATRGLDAPLRELF